The T cell receptor beta chain described here comes from a study of CD8 T cells in ankylosing spondylitis. With V trimmed by 2 bases and J by 8 bases, 10 bases remained unmatched. Germline V gives CDR1 DFQATT, CDR2 SNEGSKA (reference sequence). The CDR3 sequence is 15 residues long. TCRdb redid the calling of the 5' RACE reads with MiXCR, one entry per CDR3 protein. The table shows approximately 42,000 distinct CDR3 sequences, with approximately 9.9% occurring only once. Study-level results: Peripheral blood samples showed relatively rare disease-linked clones, and these clones were CD8+. What seemed typical of ankylosing spondylitis blood was a TCR beta motif built from about eight highly homologous variants.

Many counts were recorded for this clonotype. Its antigen is unidentified. The receptor was derived from a male donor with ankylosing spondylitis or in good health (not recorded which). V is TRBV20-1 and J is TRBJ2-1; 9 nucleotides align to TRBD1. The sample comprised blood, either unsorted or a sorted T cell fraction (not recorded which). CDR3 protein: CSARTGQGLLYEQFF. The DNA of the CDR3 is TGCAGTGCTAGAACGGGACAGGGCCTTTTGTATGAGCAGTTCTTC.